What follows are 30 T cell receptor beta chains derived from one specimen sequenced in a study of blood T cell repertoires in COVID-19 (dated by TCRdb to about 2020). The receptor library was made with the immunoSEQ multiplex PCR assay. TCRdb retrieved this table from immuneACCESS and kept in-frame rearrangements only. Not all clones are present; in checked studies, unresolved V genes account for under half, and no reason is known for the remainder. The sample yields over 50,000 clones; roughly 85% were counted once. The ten largest clones take up 9.5% to 13% of the sample. The specimen sequenced was peripheral blood. The receptors come from a human donor in a cohort sampled during active COVID-19.

This chain uses TRBV23-1 with TRBJ1-1; TRBD1 matches 10 bases. TRBV23-1 falls under the ORF class, with uncertain function. J gave up 0 bases and V 0 bases, and 7 bases lay outside the gene matches. The CDR3 length is 18 residues. In nucleotides, the CDR3 is TGCGCCAGCAGTCAATCCCTGGGGACAGGGGCCATGAACACTGAAGCTTTCTTT. Encoded protein: CASSQSLGTGAMNTEAFF.

This chain connects TRBV6-2 or TRBV6-3 to TRBJ1-1, with 9 bases identical to TRBD1. CDR3 length equals 14 residues. The V and J ends lost 4 bases and 8 bases, in that order; junction bases with no gene match: 8. Germline CDR1 and CDR2: MNHEY and SVGEGT. The CDR3 reads CASSLPWTGEEAFF. The CDR3 DNA reads as TGTGCCAGCAGTTTACCCTGGACAGGGGAGGAAGCTTTCTTT.

For the CDR3, the DNA is TGCGCCAGCAGCTTGAGCGGGGCCCTAACAGATACGCAGTATTTT. Its protein product is CASSLSGALTDTQYF. The chain links TRBV5-1 to TRBJ2-3, with 7 bases lining up with TRBD2. Germline V lookup: CDR1 SGHRS, CDR2 YFSETQ. The CDR3 consists of 15 residues. V shed 1 base and J 3 bases; nucleotides not matched to a gene: 5.

The V call is TRBV7-2, the J call TRBJ2-7; 12 bases map to TRBD1. The CDR3 extends over 14 amino acids. CDR1 SGHTA and CDR2 FQGNSA come from the germline V gene. V shed 7 bases, J shed 6 bases, and the junction held 7 bases outside the gene matches. The CDR3 nucleotides read TGTGCCAGCAAATCCGGGACAGGGGGCTCCGAGCAGTACTTC. This encodes CASKSGTGGSEQYF. Drawing the rest from reference TRBV7-2 and TRBJ2-7, the complete variable domain is GAGVSQSPSNKVTEKGKDVELRCDPISGHTALYWYRQSLGQGLEFLIYFQGNSAPDKSGLPSDRFSAERTGGSVSTLTIQRTQQEDSAVYLCASKSGTGGSEQYFGPGTRLTVT.

The chain combines TRBV5-1 with TRBJ2-7, with TRBD2 identical over 8 bases. With V trimmed by 4 bases and J by 3 bases, 6 bases remained unmatched. The CDR3 consists of 14 residues. Germline V gene sequence: CDR1 SGHRS, CDR2 YFSETQ. CDR3 region: CASSLSGDFYEQYF. The CDR3 DNA reads as TGCGCCAGCAGCCTTAGCGGGGACTTCTACGAGCAGTACTTC.

The chain uses TRBV7-2 and TRBJ2-3; possibly TRBD2 for D (6 bases). Trimming cost V 7 bases and J 2 bases, with 10 bases left between them. Germline CDR1 and CDR2: SGHTA and FQGNSA. The CDR3 loop spans 13 amino acids. In nucleotides, the CDR3 is TGTGCCAGCACCGGGACTGACACAGATACGCAGTATTTT. This gives the protein CASTGTDTDTQYF.

The genes are TRBV5-1 and TRBJ1-2, with D possibly being TRBD1 (5 bases). Germline CDR1 reads SGHRS; CDR2 reads YFSETQ. Trimming cost V 0 bases and J 2 bases, with 11 bases left between them. This CDR3 has 15 amino acids. CDR3 residues: CASSLGQTQNYGYTF. CDR3 in DNA: TGCGCCAGCAGCTTGGGACAGACGCAAAACTATGGCTACACCTTC.

The J gene is TRBJ1-5, the V gene TRBV19, with D uncertain. The germline CDR1 and CDR2 sequences are LNHDA and SQIVND (reference sequence). The CDR3 covers 13 residues. The V and J ends lost 5 bases and 3 bases respectively, with 8 bases between them. In DNA form, the CDR3 reads TGTGCCAGTAGTCCCCGTTTCAATCAGCCCCAGCATTTT. Its protein product is CASSPRFNQPQHF.

The gene calls are TRBV5-1 and TRBJ2-1, with D unclear. The CDR3 length is 12 residues. Trimming took 0 bases from V and 7 from J, leaving 5 bases between them. Germline-derived CDR1 and CDR2 are SGHRS and YFSETQ. The CDR3 DNA reads TGCGCCAGCAGCTTGGGACTGAATGAGCAGTTCTTC. Its protein is CASSLGLNEQFF.

The V and J genes are TRBV6-5 and TRBJ2-7, with a weak D call TRBD1 (5 bases). Trimming pared 2 bases from V and 4 bases from J, leaving 9 bases between. Germline V gives CDR1 MNHEY, CDR2 SVGAGI. This CDR3 is 13 amino acids long. The CDR3 here is CASSYNRMYEQYF. CDR3 DNA sequence: TGTGCCAGCAGTTACAACAGGATGTACGAGCAGTACTTC.

The table lists this clone with a few counts. The J gene is TRBJ2-1, the V gene TRBV29-1, with TRBD2 identical over 7 bases. With V trimmed by 6 bases and J by 0 bases, 2 bases remained unmatched. This CDR3 has 13 amino acids. In germline, CDR1 is SQVTM, CDR2 ANQGSEA. CDR3 residues: CSVGGSSYNEQFF. In DNA form, the CDR3 reads TGCAGCGTCGGCGGGAGCTCCTACAATGAGCAGTTCTTC.

J is TRBJ2-5 and V is TRBV5-1; D gene unclear. Looked up from germline, CDR1 is SGHRS and CDR2 is YFSETQ. Between the trimmed V and J ends, which lost 4 bases and 4 bases, there was a span of 8 bases. CDR3 length: 12 residues. The CDR3 bases are TGCGCCAGCAGCACTCCTTCAGAGACCCAGTACTTC. It yields the protein CASSTPSETQYF.

V usage is TRBV30 and J usage is TRBJ1-2, with 8 bases lining up with TRBD1. Trimming cost V 4 bases and J 4 bases; bases outside gene matches: 17. This CDR3 has 17 amino acids. The V gene's germline CDR1 is GTSNPN and CDR2 SVGIG (reference sequence). DNA for the CDR3: TGTGCCTGGACCCCGGCTGGGTTACAGGGGGGGGTCTATGGCTACACCTTC. This encodes CAWTPAGLQGGVYGYTF.

This chain joins TRBV27 and TRBJ2-1; perhaps TRBD2 as D (6 bases). This CDR3 has 13 amino acids. Germline CDR1 reads MNHEY; CDR2 reads SMNVEV (reference sequence). V gave up 5 bases and J gave up 1 base, with 6 bases separating them. The CDR3 sequence is CASSGRSYNEQFF. As DNA, the CDR3 is TGTGCCAGCAGTGGGAGGTCCTACAATGAGCAGTTCTTC.

This clone showed up just once. The rearrangement uses TRBV5-4 and TRBJ2-4; TRBD1 aligns across 9 bases. Germline-derived CDR1 and CDR2 are SGHNT and YYREEE (reference sequence). The CDR3 totals 14 residues. After removal of 3 bases from V and 8 bases from J, the junction contained 6 bases not matched to a gene. The CDR3 region is CASSYRDREDIQYF. Written as DNA, the CDR3 is TGTGCCAGCAGCTACCGGGACAGGGAGGACATTCAGTACTTC.

The chain recombines TRBV5-1 with TRBJ2-1; TRBD2 matches 7 bases. Trimming removed 3 bases from V and 6 bases from J; junction bases left unmatched: 12. The CDR3 spans 16 residues. The V gene's germline CDR1 is SGHRS and CDR2 YFSETQ. DNA of the CDR3: TGCGCCAGCAGCTATTTAGCGGGCGCCTCCCCCAATGAGCAGTTCTTC. This codes for CASSYLAGASPNEQFF.

This rearrangement joins TRBV28 to TRBJ2-5; D gene ambiguous. This CDR3 is 13 amino acids long. Germline assignment: CDR1 MDHEN and CDR2 SYDVKM. V gave up 3 bases and J gave up 6 bases, with 11 bases separating them. CDR3 amino acids: CASSLRSLKTQYF. Here the CDR3 DNA reads TGTGCCAGCAGTTTGCGGAGTCTGAAGACCCAGTACTTC.

The V call is TRBV21-1, the J call TRBJ1-1; TRBD1 is the table's D call, not checked against the DNA. TRBV21-1 is noted as a pseudogene. This CDR3 region has 16 residues. The CDR3: CASSKEDTGENTEAFF. The DNA of the CDR3 is TGTGCCAGCAGCAAAGAGGATACAGGGGAGAACACTGAAGCTTTCTTT.

In this sample, this clone turned up a few times. The V call is TRBV28, the J call TRBJ2-7; 10 nucleotides align to TRBD1. Germline V CDR1 and CDR2: MDHEN, SYDVKM. This CDR3 region has 15 residues. V dropped 2 bases and J dropped 6; count of bases not matched to a gene: 7. This CDR3 is CASSLMGQGYSEQYF. CDR3 DNA sequence: TGTGCCAGCAGTTTAATGGGACAGGGGTATTCCGAGCAGTACTTC.

The chain couples TRBV15 to TRBJ2-1, with D maybe TRBD2 (6 bases). V dropped 2 bases and J dropped 5 bases, with 16 bases sitting between them. The V gene's germline CDR1 is LNHNV and CDR2 YYDKDF (reference sequence). The CDR3 is made up of 16 amino acids. The CDR3 DNA reads TGTGCCACCAGCAGACCCATGGGATGGGAGGACAATGAGCAGTTCTTC. This translates into CATSRPMGWEDNEQFF.

This clone was picked up a small number of times. The rearrangement joins TRBV30 to TRBJ2-5; 10 bases fit TRBD2. V was pared by 8 bases and J by 7 bases, with 10 bases of the junction left unmatched. The CDR3 runs 13 residues. Germline assignment: CDR1 GTSNPN and CDR2 SVGIG (reference sequence). The CDR3 DNA reads as TGTGCCCTGCAGGCTAGCGGGAGTCGGACCCAGTACTTC. Translation gives CALQASGSRTQYF.

Here the CDR3 DNA reads TGCAGCGGCGGGACAGGATTCCTCTACGAGCAGTACTTC. Residues: CSGGTGFLYEQYF. J is TRBJ2-7 and V is TRBV29-1; 8 bases line up with TRBD1. Germline CDR1 reads SQVTM; CDR2 reads ANQGSEA. V trimming: 7 bases; J trimming: 3 bases; junction bases outside the gene matches: 8. The CDR3 totals 13 residues.

This chain joins TRBV29-1 and TRBJ1-2; D not resolved. CDR3 length: 12 residues. Trimming removed 3 bases from V and 2 bases from J, with 7 bases in between. Germline V gene data show CDR1 as SQVTM and CDR2 as ANQGSEA. The CDR3 sequence: CSVDNLNYGYTF. The DNA of the CDR3 is TGCAGCGTTGATAATTTAAACTATGGCTACACCTTC.

The chain carries TRBV28 and TRBJ2-5, with 8 bases aligning to TRBD2. Looked up from germline, CDR1 is MDHEN and CDR2 is SYDVKM. The CDR3 covers 16 residues. With 5 bases clipped from V and 4 bases from J, the junction kept 12 bases outside the gene matches. The chain's CDR3 is CASSPSSDSGAETQYF. Here the CDR3 DNA reads TGTGCCAGCAGTCCATCTTCGGATAGCGGGGCAGAGACCCAGTACTTC.

The V and J genes are TRBV4-3 and TRBJ2-6; the D is unclear. The CDR3 has 15 residues. Germline CDR1 is LGHNA and CDR2 is YSLEER. V lost 1 base, J lost 0 bases, and 4 bases lay in between. CDR3 sequence (DNA): TGCGCCAGCAGCCAAGGGAGCTCTGGGGCCAACGTCCTGACTTTC. It codes for CASSQGSSGANVLTF.

This clone was detected once. One junction end does not reproduce the germline sequence, and a read error may be involved. This sequence joins TRBV4-2 and TRBJ2-3, with 9 bases identical to TRBD2. The length of the CDR3 is 18 residues. Per the germline V gene, CDR1 is LGHNA and CDR2 is YNFKEQ. The CDR3 sequence is CASSQDPAGGSHTNTQYF. As DNA, the CDR3 is TGTGCCAGCAGCCAAGATCCGGCGGGAGGGTCCCACACAAATACGCAGTATTTT.

The chain recombines TRBV6-5 with TRBJ1-3, with unresolved D. Between the trimmed V and J ends, which lost 7 bases and 2 bases, there was a span of 9 bases. The germline gives CDR1 MNHEY, CDR2 SVGAGI. The CDR3 covers 13 residues. Here the CDR3 DNA reads TGTGCCAGCACGGGGTTTGCTGGAAACACCATATATTTT. Its translation is CASTGFAGNTIYF.

The chain is built from TRBV19 and TRBJ2-7; no clear D. The CDR3 sequence is 12 residues long. Per germline, CDR1 LNHDA and CDR2 SQIVND (reference sequence). The ends were cut back, 4 bases at V and 6 bases at J, with 10 bases in the middle. For the CDR3, the DNA is TGTGCCAGTAGTACCCGACTCGGCGAGCAGTACTTC. This translates into CASSTRLGEQYF.

The chain joins TRBV6-5 to TRBJ1-2; tentative D call: TRBD1 (6 bases). Germline-derived CDR1 and CDR2 are MNHEY and SVGAGI. The germline V and J ends were trimmed by 6 bases and 3 bases, with 17 bases remaining between them. The CDR3 has 15 residues. The CDR3 nucleotides read TGTGCCAGCAGAACGACAGGCTCCATCTACTATGGCTACACCTTC. This encodes CASRTTGSIYYGYTF.

The CDR3 sequence is CASSDNNEQFF. CDR3 bases: TGTGCCAGCAGTGATAACAATGAGCAGTTCTTC. This chain uses TRBV2 with TRBJ2-1; D is ambiguous. The CDR3 spans 11 residues. Germline V lookup: CDR1 SNHLY, CDR2 FYNNEI. The germline V and J ends were trimmed by 3 bases and 5 bases, with 2 bases remaining between them.